Listed below are T cell receptor beta chains from one sample, sequenced in a study of cytomegalovirus exposure and HLA in healthy donors. Sequenced by immunoSEQ multiplex PCR; TCRdb stores in-frame clones only, minus some. This sample has about 150,000 clones, with around two thirds found just once. Sequences were obtained from PBMCs. These receptors were obtained from a man aged 25-45 years in good health and CMV-seropositive. The CDR3 runs from the conserved cysteine through the conserved F or W.

CASSHWDSYNQPQHF	TRBJ1-5	TRBV28
CASSPGQGAHRNTEAFF	TRBJ1-1	TRBV7-9
CASGRVGQPQHF	TRBJ1-5	TRBV2
CASSPGTSGTKTQYF	TRBJ2-5	TRBV4-1
CASSSPNRYYEQYF	TRBJ2-7	TRBV7-2
CASSLGGLQFF	TRBJ2-1	TRBV5-4
CATSRDGLAEQYF	TRBJ2-7	TRBV15
CASSLKGLTNYEQYF	TRBJ2-7	TRBV27
CATRRAGPTSTDTQYF	TRBJ2-3	TRBV19
CASSREVIANTEAFF	TRBJ1-1	TRBV7-9
CASSSGDGYTF	TRBJ1-2	TRBV5-1
CASSRGQRSFINYEQYF	TRBJ2-7	TRBV19
CAVGAVSGIADTQYF	TRBJ2-3	TRBV19
CASSLLGSGRGNEQFF	TRBJ2-1	TRBV5-4
CASSYSTGAIYGYTF	TRBJ1-2	TRBV6-5
CSVYRDSYEQYF	TRBJ2-7	TRBV29-1
CASRLPRLAGGVDHEQYF	TRBJ2-7	TRBV12-2
CASSQGGVTDTQYF	TRBJ2-3	TRBV4-2
CASSDQGPYEQYF	TRBJ2-7	TRBV19
CSVGGLAGDPRGNEQFF	TRBJ2-1	TRBV29-1
CASSGLAGYKSQYF	TRBJ2-5	TRBV2
CAWSVRRQSWGGYTDTQYF	TRBJ2-3	TRBV30
CASSLGLPGGIEQYF	TRBJ2-7	TRBV5-1
CASSYRGSVAGETQYF	TRBJ2-5	TRBV4-1
CASSEIGTGSDQPQHF	TRBJ1-5	TRBV6-1
CASSKSCSPVSGRAYEQYF	TRBJ2-7	TRBV21-1
CASSRAGVESYEQYF	TRBJ2-7	TRBV5-1
CASSTYHYNEQFF	TRBJ2-1	TRBV7-2
CASSLARDRPLETQYF	TRBJ2-5	TRBV5-6
CASSIGVLAGGGDTQYF	TRBJ2-3	TRBV27
CASSYSKSGGQNIQYF	TRBJ2-4	TRBV6-5
CASTAPGAEQYF	TRBJ2-7	TRBV5-1
CASSYGTGGLYNEQFF	TRBJ2-1	TRBV6-5
CASSEPSGRVYNEQFF	TRBJ2-1	TRBV2
CASSEAPTGPSQKLFF	TRBJ1-4	TRBV9
CAFRVFTEAFF	TRBJ1-1	TRBV30
CASSLGTSGRDGYEQYF	TRBJ2-7	TRBV27
CASSEDGNTEAFF	TRBJ1-1	TRBV6-1
CASSEELSIYEQYF	TRBJ2-7	TRBV6-1
CASSPSGGYEKLFF	TRBJ1-4	TRBV7-9
CASSQGFRVYSYNEQFF	TRBJ2-1	TRBV4-1
CALLEGNDYEQYF	NA	TRBV30
CASSLGRGNTEAFF	TRBJ1-1	TRBV13
CASLRGSGGGELFF	TRBJ2-2	TRBV28
CASSYTGQGGTEAFF	TRBJ1-1	TRBV6-5
CASSRNGAVGGNQPQHF	TRBJ1-5	TRBV9
CASLRGPADEKLFF	TRBJ1-4	TRBV19
CAWKYLGGTTNEKLFF	TRBJ1-4	TRBV30
CASSVPGPYNSPLHF	TRBJ1-6	TRBV28
CASSLEGGTGNEKLFF	TRBJ1-4	TRBV5-8
CASSQETGTEAFF	TRBJ1-1	TRBV4-2
CASSSPSGSVFF	TRBJ2-1	TRBV28
CASSAQVSGKNIQYF	TRBJ2-4	TRBV9
CASRDSSTDTQYF	TRBJ2-3	TRBV19